This T cell receptor (beta chain) was sequenced in a study of T cells after yellow fever vaccination. Study-wide results and caveats: Most clones from primary vaccination resurfaced after the booster (around 95% CD4, less than 90% CD8).

This clonotype was recorded a few times. The target antigen is unknown. Using its own MiXCR run on the 5' RACE reads, TCRdb lists one record per CDR3 protein. Of around 590,000 distinct CDR3 sequences listed, 9% to 15% were seen once; the top ten hold more than 12%. Germline CDR1 is DFQATT and CDR2 is SNEGSKA (reference sequence). Trimming left V 0 bases short and J 2 bases short, with 11 bases between. CDR3 length: 15 residues. This material consisted of PBMCs, taken on the day of the yellow fever booster vaccination. The chain uses TRBV20-1 and TRBJ2-1, with unresolved D. The sequence was obtained from a man between 25 and 39 years old who received the YFV17D yellow fever vaccine. CDR3 loop: CSARDHLGPYNEQFF. The CDR3 DNA reads TGCAGTGCTAGAGATCACCTCGGTCCCTACAATGAGCAGTTCTTC.